This is a list of T cell receptor beta chains from one sample in a study of identical twins. TCRdb processed the 5' RACE reads anew with MiXCR; each CDR3 protein has one entry. The sample holds a few hundred thousand distinct CDR3 sequences, 15% to 20% seen once. Sequencing was performed on naive T cells sorted from blood. The receptors originated from a man in his forties or fifties in good health. The CDR3 runs from the conserved cysteine through the conserved F or W. The D gene is left open where the match is weak. Some rows mark clone size as missing; the rest say once, few, many or name a class of expanded clone.

. | . | TRBJ2-7 | 16 | TRBV7-9 | TGTGCCAGCAGCTTAGCACCTGTAGGAAGAACCTACGAGCAGTACTTC | CASSLAPVGRTYEQYF
few | TRBD2 | TRBJ2-1 | 15 | TRBV6-4 | TGTGCCAGCAGTGTCGGGACTAGCGTTTACAATGAGCAGTTCTTC | CASSVGTSVYNEQFF
. | . | TRBJ2-1 | 13 | TRBV29-1 | TGCAGCGTTGGCACAAGGTCGGGCAATGAGCAGTTCTTC | CSVGTRSGNEQFF
few | . | TRBJ1-5 | 15 | TRBV20-1 | TGCAGTGCTAGGGCGTCGATCGCAGGAGATCAGCCCCAGCATTTT | CSARASIAGDQPQHF
. | . | TRBJ1-1 | 15 | TRBV3-1 | TGTGCCAGCAGCCAAGCTCTCGGCGGAGGGGGTGAAGCTTTCTTT | CASSQALGGGGEAFF
many | . | TRBJ2-2 | 14 | TRBV27 | TGTGCCAGCAGTTTGGTTCCTAACACCGGGGAGCTGTTTTTT | CASSLVPNTGELFF
many | TRBD2 | TRBJ2-1 | 15 | TRBV20-1 | TGCAGTGCTAGGGGGACTAGCGGGGCCTACAATGAGCAGTTCTTC | CSARGTSGAYNEQFF
many | TRBD1 | TRBJ2-7 | 14 | TRBV4-3 | TGCGCCAGCAGCCCATTGGGACAGGGAGTGGAGCAGTACTTC | CASSPLGQGVEQYF
many | TRBD1 | TRBJ2-3 | 13 | TRBV12-3/TRBV12-4 | TGTGCCACTCGGACAGGGATGACAGATACGCAGTATTTT | CATRTGMTDTQYF
few | . | TRBJ2-2 | 15 | TRBV5-1 | TGCGCCAGCAGCTTGGTGGCCCGAGGCACCGGGGAGCTGTTTTTT | CASSLVARGTGELFF
many | . | TRBJ2-1 | 12 | TRBV29-1 | TGCAGCGTTGACCGGGGGAGGAATGAGCAGTTCTTC | CSVDRGRNEQFF
. | . | TRBJ2-3 | 15 | TRBV20-1 | TGCAGTGCTAGTAGTATGGCTCCCTCCACAGATACGCAGTATTTT | CSASSMAPSTDTQYF
many | . | TRBJ2-2 | 15 | TRBV5-5 | TGTGCCAGCAGCTGGGGGGAGATAGGCACCGGGGAGCTGTTTTTT | CASSWGEIGTGELFF
few | . | TRBJ2-4 | 16 | TRBV29-1 | TGCAGCGTTGAAGTTGGGGCGATTGGGGCCAAAAACATTCAGTACTTC | CSVEVGAIGAKNIQYF
. | . | TRBJ2-7 | 13 | TRBV7-9 | TGTGCCAGCAGCGAGAGGACGGGTGGGGAGCAGTACTTC | CASSERTGGEQYF
many | . | TRBJ2-1 | 15 | TRBV4-3 | TGCGCCAGCAGCCAAGATGGGGGCTCCTACAATGAGCAGTTCTTC | CASSQDGGSYNEQFF
. | TRBD1 | TRBJ1-3 | 15 | TRBV27 | TGTGCCAGCAGTCCTCAGGGGGCGGCTGGAAACACCATATATTTT | CASSPQGAAGNTIYF
. | . | TRBJ2-3 | 15 | TRBV7-9 | TGTGCCACCTACTTACCCTGGAGTAGCGACGATACGCAGTATTTT | CATYLPWSSDDTQYF
. | TRBD2 | TRBJ2-2 | 15 | TRBV12-3/TRBV12-4 | TGTGCCAGCTTCAAACTAGCGGAGATCACCGGGGAGCTGTTTTTT | CASFKLAEITGELFF
few | . | TRBJ2-2 | 13 | TRBV5-1 | TGCGCCAGCAGCTGGAGGGGGAACGGGGAGCTGTTTTTT | CASSWRGNGELFF
few | . | TRBJ2-7 | 12 | TRBV28 | TGTGCCAGCAGTTTGTTTGGGAGCGAGCAGTACTTC | CASSLFGSEQYF
. | TRBD1 | TRBJ1-2 | 16 | TRBV4-3 | TGCGCCAGCAGCCAAGATTTCAGGGGGCGTTCCTATGGCTACACCTTC | CASSQDFRGRSYGYTF
many | . | TRBJ2-1 | 13 | TRBV7-2 | TGTGCCAGCAGCCCCCCCTCCTACAATGAGCAGTTCTTC | CASSPPSYNEQFF
few | . | TRBJ2-5 | 15 | TRBV5-1 | TGCGCCAGCAGCCCCACGGGGGAGTACCAAGAGACCCAGTACTTC | CASSPTGEYQETQYF
few | . | TRBJ1-1 | 14 | TRBV12-3/TRBV12-4 | TGTGCCAGCAGTTTAGGGCCGAGGAACACTGAAGCTTTCTTT | CASSLGPRNTEAFF
few | TRBD1 | TRBJ2-7 | 14 | TRBV6-2/TRBV6-3 | TGTGCCAGCAGGGGGACAGTCTCCCGCTACGAGCAGTACTTC | CASRGTVSRYEQYF
. | . | TRBJ2-7 | 12 | TRBV25-1 | TGTGCCAGCAGTGCGAACTCCTGCGAGCAGTACTTC | CASSANSCEQYF
. | TRBD1 | TRBJ1-6 | 14 | TRBV10-3 | TGTGCCATCAGCCAGGACAGGGGGAATTCACCCCTCCACTTT | CAISQDRGNSPLHF
many | . | TRBJ1-2 | 13 | TRBV7-9 | TGTGCCAGCAGCTTGGAATCCCCCACTGGCTACACCTTC | CASSLESPTGYTF
. | . | TRBJ1-2 | 14 | TRBV2 | TGTGCCAGCAGTGAAAAGGGGTCTAACTATGGCTACACCTTC | CASSEKGSNYGYTF
many | . | TRBJ2-7 | 13 | TRBV18 | TGTGCCAGCTCACCACCGGATTCCTACGAGCAGTACTTC | CASSPPDSYEQYF
. | . | TRBJ1-3 | 16 | TRBV6-5 | TGTGCCAGCAGTTACTCTAGACAGACTGCTGGAAACACCATATATTTT | CASSYSRQTAGNTIYF
many | . | TRBJ1-6 | 12 | TRBV6-2/TRBV6-3 | TGTGCCAGCAGTTGGGACAATTCACCCCTCCACTTT | CASSWDNSPLHF
. | . | TRBJ1-1 | 15 | TRBV7-9 | TGTGCCAGCAGCTTTCCCTTGACGGATAACACTGAAGCTTTCTTT | CASSFPLTDNTEAFF
few | TRBD2 | TRBJ2-1 | 15 | TRBV7-9 | TGTGCCAGCAGCTTAAGGCGGGGGACCGACAATGAGCAGTTCTTC | CASSLRRGTDNEQFF
many | TRBD2 | TRBJ2-4 | 16 | TRBV10-3 | TGTGCCATCAGTGAGTCACCCTTGCGGGGGGGCAACATTCAGTACTTC | CAISESPLRGGNIQYF
. | TRBD2 | TRBJ2-2 | 14 | TRBV5-1 | TGCGCCAGCAGCACGGGACTAGTCCCCGGGGAGCTGTTTTTT | CASSTGLVPGELFF
. | TRBD1 | TRBJ1-1 | 15 | TRBV20-1 | TGCAGTGCTAGAGACCGGGACAGGGCGAACACTGAAGCTTTCTTT | CSARDRDRANTEAFF
. | TRBD1 | TRBJ1-2 | 15 | TRBV7-9 | TGTGCCAGCAGCAGACCGGACAGGGCTTCCTATGGCTACACCTTC | CASSRPDRASYGYTF
many | . | TRBJ2-5 | 11 | TRBV6-2/TRBV6-3 | TGTGCCAGCAGTTACTACGAGACCCAGTACTTC | CASSYYETQYF
few | . | TRBJ2-3 | 14 | TRBV5-1 | TGCGCCAGCAGCTTGAGTTTAGGGGCAGATACGCAGTATTTT | CASSLSLGADTQYF
. | . | TRBJ2-5 | 13 | TRBV5-1 | TGCGCCAGCAACCGGGACGGTCAAGAGACCCAGTACTTC | CASNRDGQETQYF
few | . | TRBJ1-1 | 11 | TRBV24-1 | TGTGCCACCAGTGGAGGCACTGAAGCTTTCTTT | CATSGGTEAFF
many | . | TRBJ2-1 | 13 | TRBV14 | TGTGCCAGCAGCCAAGGCTGGACGAATGAGCAGTTCTTC | CASSQGWTNEQFF
few | . | TRBJ2-7 | 16 | TRBV27 | TGTGCCAGCAGTTTACTGTCAGAAGTATTCAGAAACGAGCAGTACTTC | CASSLLSEVFRNEQYF
few | TRBD1 | TRBJ2-7 | 15 | TRBV12-3/TRBV12-4 | TGTGCCAGCAGAAATACACCGGGACAGGGGTACGAGCAGTACTTC | CASRNTPGQGYEQYF